Below, 13 T cell receptor beta chains from the same sample are listed, as sequenced in a study of response to subunit inactivated influenza vaccine. TCRdb processed the RT-PCR reads anew with MiXCR; each CDR3 protein has one entry. The sample holds about 540,000 distinct CDR3 sequences, under 25% seen once. The same sample was also studied in work on T cells expressing NK-cell markers. That report notes: UMI-tagged 5'RACE template switching yielded the TCR beta cDNA.

This specimen was CD4+ T cells sorted from PBMCs, taken approximately 12 days after vaccination. The source of these receptors is a middle-aged man who received an inactivated influenza vaccine.

The CDR3 nucleotides are TGTGCCAGCAGGCAACAGCAACAAGGGCAGTATTTT. Residues: CASRQQQQGQYF. The genes are TRBV2 and TRBJ2-3, with D unresolved. This CDR3 comprises 12 residues. V lost 6 bases and J 11 bases, leaving 15 bases between the germline ends. Looked up from germline, CDR1 is SNHLY and CDR2 is FYNNEI.

The chain couples TRBV21-1 to TRBJ2-5; TRBD1 is taken as the D call from the table, unchecked against the DNA. TRBV21-1 is reported as a pseudogene. This CDR3 is 16 amino acids long. The DNA for the CDR3 is TGTGCCAGCAGCAAAGATTTGGACAGGACCCAAGAGACCCAGTACTTC. Its protein product is CASSKDLDRTQETQYF.

This clonotype has only a few counts. CDR3 nucleotide sequence: TGTGCCAGCAGAACAGGGGGTAGTACCGGGGAGCTGTTTTTT. Protein product: CASRTGGSTGELFF. The chain uses TRBV6-1 and TRBJ2-2; 8 bases agree with TRBD1. The CDR3 totals 14 residues. The germline CDR1 and CDR2 sequences are MNHNS and SASEGT. With 6 bases clipped from V and 5 bases from J, the junction kept 5 bases outside the gene matches.

The chain joins TRBV27 to TRBJ2-1; 8 nucleotides agree with TRBD2. Germline V gene sequence: CDR1 MNHEY, CDR2 SMNVEV (reference sequence). V dropped 6 bases and J dropped 8; count of bases not matched to a gene: 9. The CDR3 contains 14 residues. The CDR3 DNA reads TGTGCCAGCAGACGGAGCGGGGGCGGCTATGAGCAGTTCTTC. It translates to CASRRSGGGYEQFF.

This CDR3 reads CASSQVRSGGTYEQYF. The CDR3, as DNA: TGCGCCAGCAGCCAAGTTCGTTCGGGAGGGACCTACGAGCAGTACTTC. The rearrangement links TRBV4-3 to TRBJ2-7; 8 bases are a match to TRBD2. The CDR3 spans 16 residues. Trimming removed 1 base from V and 2 bases from J; junction bases left unmatched: 7. CDR1 and CDR2 from the germline V gene are LGHNA and YSLEER.

This clonotype was observed a handful of times. This chain uses TRBV12-3 or TRBV12-4 with TRBJ2-2, with no clear D. The germline V and J ends were trimmed by 6 bases and 0 bases, with 14 bases remaining between them. The CDR3 sequence is 16 residues long. In nucleotides, the CDR3 is TGTGCCAGCAGCCTCCCTTACGCCGCGAACACCGGGGAGCTGTTTTTT. Residues: CASSLPYAANTGELFF.

Here the CDR3 reads CSASRGDNEQFF. CDR3 nucleotides: TGCAGTGCTAGTCGCGGGGACAATGAGCAGTTCTTC. V and J are TRBV20-1 and TRBJ2-1; TRBD2 might be the D (6 bases). V was trimmed by 3 bases and J by 5 bases, leaving 8 bases between them. Germline V gene sequence: CDR1 DFQATT, CDR2 SNEGSKA (reference sequence). The CDR3 contains 12 residues.

The chain has TRBV12-3 or TRBV12-4 and TRBJ2-7; D is possibly TRBD2 (6 bases). The V end lost 2 bases, the J end lost 6 bases, and 14 bases lay between the germline ends. This CDR3 spans 14 amino acids. As DNA, the CDR3 is TGTGCCAGCAGTTTACGGTACGCCGGGGGCGAGCAGTACTTC. Amino acid sequence: CASSLRYAGGEQYF.

The chain has TRBV3-1 and TRBJ2-7; D not resolved. The CDR3 has 14 residues. Germline CDR1 reads LGHDT; CDR2 reads YNNKEL (reference sequence). Trimming left V 0 bases short and J 2 bases short, with 8 bases between. CDR3 region: CASSQELATYEQYF. CDR3 bases: TGTGCCAGCAGCCAAGAGTTAGCCACCTACGAGCAGTACTTC.

This clonotype was observed a handful of times. The V and J genes are TRBV14 and TRBJ2-1; D unresolved. CDR3 length: 14 amino acids. Trimming removed 4 bases from V and 6 bases from J, with 13 bases in between. Per germline, CDR1 SGHDN and CDR2 FVKESK. In nucleotides, the CDR3 is TGTGCCAGCAGCCCCCGTATCGCCCCCAATGAGCAGTTCTTC. Its translation: CASSPRIAPNEQFF.

This chain uses TRBV12-3 or TRBV12-4 with TRBJ2-3; D tentatively fits TRBD1 or TRBD2 (6 bases each). Trimming shortened V by 5 bases and J by 5 bases, and 17 bases separated the two germline ends. This CDR3 is built from 15 residues. CDR3 coding DNA: TGTGCCAGCAGTCCCCGTCTAGGAGGGGGAGATACGCAGTATTTT. Protein product: CASSPRLGGGDTQYF.

This clonotype was observed a handful of times. CDR3 nucleotides: TGTGCCAGCAGCTTAGCGGGACTAGGTTCCAATGAGCAGTTCTTC. It yields the protein CASSLAGLGSNEQFF. The chain combines TRBV7-2 with TRBJ2-1; TRBD2 matches 8 bases. In germline, CDR1 is SGHTA, CDR2 FQGNSA. V was clipped by 0 bases and J by 6 bases; unmatched bases: 4. The CDR3 extends over 15 amino acids.

V gene TRBV12-3 or TRBV12-4 combines with J gene TRBJ2-5; either TRBD1 or TRBD2 may supply D (5 bases each). V was clipped by 1 base and J by 9 bases, with 15 bases between them. This CDR3 is 14 amino acids long. The DNA for the CDR3 is TGTGCCAGCAGTTTAGGGGGACCAGCGGTGGCCCAGTACTTC. Amino acid sequence: CASSLGGPAVAQYF.